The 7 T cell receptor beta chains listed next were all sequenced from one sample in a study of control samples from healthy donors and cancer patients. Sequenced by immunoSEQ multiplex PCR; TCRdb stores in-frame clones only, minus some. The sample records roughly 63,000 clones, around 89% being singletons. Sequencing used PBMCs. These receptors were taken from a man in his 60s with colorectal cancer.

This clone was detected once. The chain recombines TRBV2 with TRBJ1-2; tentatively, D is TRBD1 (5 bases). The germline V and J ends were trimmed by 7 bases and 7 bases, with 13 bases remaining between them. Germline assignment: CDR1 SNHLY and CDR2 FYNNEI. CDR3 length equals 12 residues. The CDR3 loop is CASKASGSGYTF. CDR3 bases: TGTGCCAGCAAGGCGTCAGGGAGTGGCTACACCTTC.

The CDR3 bases are TGTGCCAGCAGCCCTTATGGGGGGGACACTGAAGCTTTCTTT. Amino acids: CASSPYGGDTEAFF. The gene calls are TRBV9 and TRBJ1-1; possibly TRBD1 for D (5 bases). The CDR3 has 14 residues. Per germline, CDR1 SGDLS and CDR2 YYNGEE. Between the trimmed V and J ends, which lost 4 bases and 3 bases, there was a span of 13 bases.

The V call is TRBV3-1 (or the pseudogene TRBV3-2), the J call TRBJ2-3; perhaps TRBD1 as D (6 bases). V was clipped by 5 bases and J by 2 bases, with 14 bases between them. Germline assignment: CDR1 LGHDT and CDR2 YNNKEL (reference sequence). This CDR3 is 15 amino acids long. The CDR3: CASSSPGHPTDTQYF. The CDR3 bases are TGTGCCAGCAGCTCTCCGGGACACCCCACAGATACGCAGTATTTT.

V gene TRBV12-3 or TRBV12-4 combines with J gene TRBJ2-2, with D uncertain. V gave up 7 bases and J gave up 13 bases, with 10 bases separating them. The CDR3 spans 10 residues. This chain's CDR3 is CASKLTRLFF. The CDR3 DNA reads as TGTGCCAGCAAGCTGACGCGGCTGTTTTTT.

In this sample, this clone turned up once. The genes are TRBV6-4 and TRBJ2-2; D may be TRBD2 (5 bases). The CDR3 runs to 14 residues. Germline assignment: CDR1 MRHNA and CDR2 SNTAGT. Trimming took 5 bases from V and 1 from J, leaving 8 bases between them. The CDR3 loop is CASSPSGNTGELFF. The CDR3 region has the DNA TGTGCCAGCAGTCCGAGCGGGAACACCGGGGAGCTGTTTTTT.

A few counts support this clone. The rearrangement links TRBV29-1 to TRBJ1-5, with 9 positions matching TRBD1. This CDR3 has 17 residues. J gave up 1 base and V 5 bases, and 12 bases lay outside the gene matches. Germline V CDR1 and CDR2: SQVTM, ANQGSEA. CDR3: CSVRRDREELSNQPQHF. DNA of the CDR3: TGCAGCGTTCGGCGGGACAGGGAGGAGTTGAGCAATCAGCCCCAGCATTTT. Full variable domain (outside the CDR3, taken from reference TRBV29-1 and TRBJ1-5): SAVISQKPSRDICQRGTSLTIQCQVDSQVTMMFWYRQQPGQSLTLIATANQGSEATYESGFVIDKFPISRPNLTFSTLTVSNMSPEDSSIYLCSVRRDREELSNQPQHFGDGTRLSIL.

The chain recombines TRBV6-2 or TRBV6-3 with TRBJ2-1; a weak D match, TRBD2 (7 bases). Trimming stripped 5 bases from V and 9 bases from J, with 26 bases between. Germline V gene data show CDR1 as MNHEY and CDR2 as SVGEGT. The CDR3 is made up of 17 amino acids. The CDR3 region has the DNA TGTGCCAGCAGTCTCCTATCCCTATGGGGGGGGCGGGCTGAGCAGTTCTTC. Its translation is CASSLLSLWGGRAEQFF.